The 6 T cell receptor beta chains given below trace back to one sample, sequenced in a study of control samples from healthy donors and cancer patients (dated by TCRdb to about 2020). Library preparation used the immunoSEQ multiplex PCR assay. Sourced from immuneACCESS, this table was stored by TCRdb with only in-frame sequences that have V and J called. A share of the clones is absent; for the studies checked, an unresolved V gene accounts for under half, and the remainder has no known explanation. The sample table shows about 140,000 clones, and roughly nine tenths are seen once. The ten biggest clones cover over 6% of the sample. The sequenced sample consisted of blood. The receptors originated from a young man in good health.

The chain uses TRBV20-1 and TRBJ1-1, with D hard to call. The CDR3 sequence is 14 residues long. The germline V and J ends were trimmed by 3 bases and 3 bases, with 14 bases remaining between them. Germline CDR1 reads DFQATT; CDR2 reads SNEGSKA (reference sequence). The CDR3 nucleotides read TGCAGTGCTAGTGGTCGGGTAGCGGACACTGAAGCTTTCTTT. Translated: CSASGRVADTEAFF.

The gene calls are TRBV9 and TRBJ2-3, with TRBD2 identical over 15 bases. The germline V gene encodes CDR1 SGDLS and CDR2 YYNGEE. The CDR3 totals 18 residues. Germline trimming cut 4 bases from V and 0 bases from J; bases unmatched to any gene: 6. The CDR3 nucleotides are TGTGCCAGCAGCAGGGGACTAGCGGGGGGAACTAGCACAGATACGCAGTATTTT. Protein product: CASSRGLAGGTSTDTQYF.

The rearrangement uses TRBV19 and TRBJ2-5, with 9 bases aligning to TRBD1. J gave up 9 bases and V 4 bases, and 6 bases lay outside the gene matches. Germline loops: CDR1 LNHDA, CDR2 SQIVND (reference sequence). The CDR3 sequence is 13 residues long. The CDR3, as DNA: TGTGCCAGTAGTACCGACAGGGGGGGGCCCCAGTACTTC. It specifies CASSTDRGGPQYF.

This clone was counted a few times. The chain combines TRBV5-1 with TRBJ1-5, with a weak D call TRBD1 (5 bases). The length of the CDR3 is 16 residues. V lost 0 bases to trimming and J lost 0 bases, with 10 bases between them. In germline, CDR1 is SGHRS, CDR2 YFSETQ. Here the CDR3 DNA reads TGCGCCAGCAGCTTGGAGGGGTTACATAGCAATCAGCCCCAGCATTTT. It codes for CASSLEGLHSNQPQHF. The full variable domain, rest sourced from reference TRBV5-1 and TRBJ1-5, is KAGVTQTPRYLIKTRGQQVTLSCSPISGHRSVSWYQQTPGQGLQFLFEYFSETQRNKGNFPGRFSGRQFSNSRSEMNVSTLELGDSALYLCASSLEGLHSNQPQHFGDGTRLSIL.

The chain uses TRBV5-1 and TRBJ2-1; 7 positions agree with TRBD1. V was pared by 0 bases and J by 1 base, with 1 base of the junction left unmatched. The germline gives CDR1 SGHRS, CDR2 YFSETQ. The CDR3 is made up of 15 amino acids. CDR3 DNA: TGCGCCAGCAGCTTGGCCAGGGGGTCCTACAATGAGCAGTTCTTC. As protein: CASSLARGSYNEQFF.

The V and J genes are TRBV28 and TRBJ1-3; the D gene is possibly TRBD1 (5 bases). Trimming took off 2 bases at V and 5 bases at J, with 13 bases between the two ends. Germline CDR1 MDHEN, CDR2 SYDVKM. The CDR3 loop spans 15 amino acids. The CDR3 loop reads CASSLTGVGRNTIYF. The CDR3 bases are TGTGCCAGCAGTTTAACGGGTGTGGGGCGAAACACCATATATTTT.